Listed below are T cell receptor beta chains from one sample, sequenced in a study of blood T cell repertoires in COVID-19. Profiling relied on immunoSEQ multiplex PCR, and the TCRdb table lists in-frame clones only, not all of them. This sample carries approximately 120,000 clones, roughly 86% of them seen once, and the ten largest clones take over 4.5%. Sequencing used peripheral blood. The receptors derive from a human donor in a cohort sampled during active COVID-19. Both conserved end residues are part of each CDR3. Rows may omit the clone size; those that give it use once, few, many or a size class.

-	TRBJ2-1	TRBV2	CASSSYNEQFF
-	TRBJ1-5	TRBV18	CASSPIGPGTRKTQPQHF
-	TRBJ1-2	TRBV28	CASSLKVRGLDGYTF
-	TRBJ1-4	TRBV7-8	CASSLGPGLWNEKLFF
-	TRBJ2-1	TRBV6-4	CASSVGQTYNEQFF
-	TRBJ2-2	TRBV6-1	CASSEFPLRGNTGELFF
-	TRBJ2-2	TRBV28	CASIAPVVTGSGELFF
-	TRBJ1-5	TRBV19	CASGPDRAWPQHF
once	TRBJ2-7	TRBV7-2	CASSPAGGQTYEQYF
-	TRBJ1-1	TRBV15	CATSRGPSTGVNTEAFF
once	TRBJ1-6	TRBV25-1	CASSDGGTGNSPLHF
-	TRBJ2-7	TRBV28	CASGISGRLYEQYF
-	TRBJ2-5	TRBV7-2	CASSWLGGGLGETQYF
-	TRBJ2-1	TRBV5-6	CASSLGPPSPSYNEQFF
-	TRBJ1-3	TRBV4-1	CASSQEPAAGAGFGNTIYF
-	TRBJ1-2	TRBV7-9	CASSPAMTGGDGYTF
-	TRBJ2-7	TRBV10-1	CASSGASGPTYEQYF
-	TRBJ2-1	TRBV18	CASSPGPYNEQFF
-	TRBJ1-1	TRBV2	CASNEGRNTEAFF
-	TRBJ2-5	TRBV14	CASSPREGLAGVETQYF
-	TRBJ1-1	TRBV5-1	CASSWKPGQDLNTEAFF
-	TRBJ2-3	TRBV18	CASSPSRAMGTDTQYF
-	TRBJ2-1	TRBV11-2	CASGRTSPYNEQFF
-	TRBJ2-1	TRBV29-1	CSVSHHSSSYNEQFF
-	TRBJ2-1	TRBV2	CAPRLAGANNEQFF
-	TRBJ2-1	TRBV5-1	CASSGDREEQFF
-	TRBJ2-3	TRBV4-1	CASSPGQQGTDTQYF
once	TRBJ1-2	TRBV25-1	CASSARLGTEGYTF
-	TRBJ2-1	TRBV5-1	CASSPHAGVGYNEQFF
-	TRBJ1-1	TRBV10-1	CASSDRLKTGLNTEAFF
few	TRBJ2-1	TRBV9	CASSGWTGRNEQFF
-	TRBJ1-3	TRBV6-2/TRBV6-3	CASSYYSSGNTIYF
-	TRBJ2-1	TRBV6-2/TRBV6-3	CASSLLAERWNEQFF
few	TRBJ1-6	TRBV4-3	CASSQTRVVDSPLHF
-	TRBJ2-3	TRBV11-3	CASSLSSGDTDTQYF
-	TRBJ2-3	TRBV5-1	CASSLGLRGKHTDTQYF
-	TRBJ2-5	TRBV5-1	CASSLGGSARQETQYF
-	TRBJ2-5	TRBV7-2	CASSWGGRPQGETQYF
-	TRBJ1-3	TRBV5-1	CASSLHWSSGNTIYF
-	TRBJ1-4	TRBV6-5	CASGRLNEKLFF
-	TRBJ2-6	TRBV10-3	CAISDEPVPSGANVLTF